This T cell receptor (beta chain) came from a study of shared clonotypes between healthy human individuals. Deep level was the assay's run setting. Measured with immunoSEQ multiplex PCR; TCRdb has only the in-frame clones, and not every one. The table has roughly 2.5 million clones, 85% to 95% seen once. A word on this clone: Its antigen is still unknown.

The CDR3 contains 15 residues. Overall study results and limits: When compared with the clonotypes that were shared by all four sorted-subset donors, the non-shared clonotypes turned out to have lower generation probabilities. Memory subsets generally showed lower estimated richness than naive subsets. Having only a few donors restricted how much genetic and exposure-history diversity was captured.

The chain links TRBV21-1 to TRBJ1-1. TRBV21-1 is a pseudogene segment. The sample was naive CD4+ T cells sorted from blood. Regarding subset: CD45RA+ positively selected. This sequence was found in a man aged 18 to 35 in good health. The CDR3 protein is CASSKYGGEDTEAFF. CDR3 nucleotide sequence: TGTGCCAGCAGCAAATACGGGGGGGAAGACACTGAAGCTTTCTTT.